These 29 T cell receptor beta chains were all obtained from the same sample, sequenced in a study of response to subunit inactivated influenza vaccine. MiXCR, applied by TCRdb to the RT-PCR reads, yields one record per CDR3 protein. In the table there are 550,000 to 600,000 distinct CDR3 sequences, 12% of which are singletons. Material: PBMCs from blood, obtained on the day of vaccination. The receptors here all came from a man between 50 and 59 years old who received an inactivated influenza vaccine.

This clonotype was recorded at least ten times. This chain links TRBV15 with TRBJ2-7, with D unclear. Trimming took 1 base from V and 4 from J, leaving 2 bases between them. Germline V CDR1 and CDR2: LNHNV, YYDKDF (reference sequence). The CDR3 totals 11 residues. The CDR3, as DNA: TGTGCCACCAGCAGAGGGTACGAGCAGTACTTC. It specifies CATSRGYEQYF. The full variable domain, its missing parts supplied by reference TRBV15 and TRBJ2-7, is DAMVIQNPRYQVTQFGKPVTLSCSQTLNHNVMYWYQQKSSQAPKLLFHYYDKDFNNEADTPDNFQSRRPNTSFCFLDIRSPGLGDTAMYLCATSRGYEQYFGPGTRLTVT.

The table lists this clonotype with a few counts. The chain joins TRBV3-1 to TRBJ2-7, with D unresolved. V was clipped by 1 base and J by 3 bases, with 10 bases between them. The CDR3 sequence is 14 residues long. CDR1 and CDR2 (germline): LGHDT, YNNKEL (reference sequence). The chain's CDR3 is CASSQVGNFYEQYF. CDR3 nucleotide sequence: TGTGCCAGCAGCCAAGTGGGGAACTTCTACGAGCAGTACTTC.

This clonotype was seen only a few times. The chain recombines TRBV5-1 with TRBJ1-2, with 7 bases fitting TRBD1. Germline V gives CDR1 SGHRS, CDR2 YFSETQ. J was trimmed by 0 bases and V by 5 bases; bases with no gene match: 4. This CDR3 is built from 14 residues. The CDR3: CASSRDSTNYGYTF. CDR3 DNA sequence: TGCGCCAGCAGTCGGGACAGTACTAACTATGGCTACACCTTC.

This clonotype was detected only a few times. The chain couples TRBV6-5 to TRBJ2-7; D perhaps matches TRBD1 (6 bases). There are 16 residues in the CDR3. CDR1 is MNHEY, CDR2 SVGAGI, per germline. Trimming took 2 bases from V and 3 from J, leaving 17 bases between them. Here the CDR3 DNA reads TGTGCCAGCAGTTACCCGGCCGGGACACCAGACTACGAGCAGTACTTC. Amino acids: CASSYPAGTPDYEQYF.

This clonotype has at least ten counts. The chain is built from TRBV14 and TRBJ2-5, with TRBD1 matching 12 bases. The CDR3 contains 16 residues. Germline V CDR1 and CDR2: SGHDN, FVKESK. The J segment lost 5 bases and the V segment lost 4 bases, leaving 8 bases of the junction unmatched. The chain's CDR3 is CASSPIGTGGFETQYF. The CDR3 nucleotides read TGTGCCAGCAGCCCGATCGGGACAGGGGGCTTCGAGACCCAGTACTTC.

This clonotype showed up many times. The chain couples TRBV12-3 or TRBV12-4 to TRBJ2-7; a possible D gene is TRBD2 (6 bases). This CDR3 contains 14 residues. V lost 3 bases, J lost 0 bases, and 9 bases lay in between. The CDR3: CASSFGGGSYEQYF. CDR3 DNA sequence: TGTGCCAGCAGTTTCGGGGGTGGCTCCTACGAGCAGTACTTC.

There are a few counts of this clonotype. V gene TRBV5-1 combines with J gene TRBJ2-3; a possible D gene is TRBD1 (5 bases). There are 17 residues in the CDR3. Germline V CDR1 and CDR2: SGHRS, YFSETQ. Trimming shortened V by 4 bases and J by 1 base, and 19 bases separated the two germline ends. CDR3 loop: CASSMETRDFRTDTQYF. The DNA of the CDR3 is TGCGCCAGCAGCATGGAGACCAGGGATTTTCGCACAGATACGCAGTATTTT. Using reference TRBV5-1 and TRBJ2-3 for the parts outside the CDR3, the full variable domain is KAGVTQTPRYLIKTRGQQVTLSCSPISGHRSVSWYQQTPGQGLQFLFEYFSETQRNKGNFPGRFSGRQFSNSRSEMNVSTLELGDSALYLCASSMETRDFRTDTQYFGPGTRLTVL.

This clonotype has a handful of counts. The CDR3 coding sequence is TGTGCCAGCAGTTCCCACCGGGGGGCAGTTGGAGAGACCCAGTACTTC. Protein product: CASSSHRGAVGETQYF. This chain joins TRBV28 and TRBJ2-5, with D possibly matching TRBD2 (7 bases). CDR1 and CDR2 from the germline V gene are MDHEN and SYDVKM. CDR3 length equals 16 residues. V lost 4 bases and J 4 bases, leaving 19 bases between the germline ends.

The rearrangement joins TRBV15 to TRBJ2-5, with D possibly matching TRBD1 (6 bases). V lost 4 bases, J lost 5 bases, and 14 bases lay in between. Germline-derived CDR1 and CDR2 are LNHNV and YYDKDF (reference sequence). This CDR3 comprises 14 residues. CDR3 region: CATSNLRGFETQYF. The DNA for the CDR3 is TGTGCCACCAGCAACCTAAGGGGGTTTGAGACCCAGTACTTC.

A few counts support this clonotype. The chain couples TRBV20-1 to TRBJ2-3; 9 nucleotides match TRBD1. This CDR3 is 16 amino acids long. From germline, CDR1 is DFQATT and CDR2 SNEGSKA (reference sequence). Trimming removed 1 base from V and 0 bases from J; junction bases left unmatched: 5. Here the CDR3 reads CSARGTGVSSTDTQYF. Here the CDR3 DNA reads TGCAGTGCTAGAGGGACAGGGGTCTCTAGCACAGATACGCAGTATTTT.

This clonotype was counted many times. CDR3 sequence: CASSPQGLYGYTF. The CDR3 DNA follows: TGCGCCAGCAGCCCCCAGGGTCTCTATGGCTACACCTTC. The chain couples TRBV5-1 to TRBJ1-2, with a tentative D call TRBD1 (5 bases). CDR1 is SGHRS and CDR2 is YFSETQ in the germline V gene. With 4 bases removed from V and 4 bases from J, the gap between germline ends came to 11 bases. The CDR3 extends over 13 amino acids.

The rearrangement uses TRBV18 and TRBJ1-5; D possibly corresponds to TRBD1 (6 bases). This CDR3 has 14 residues. V was trimmed by 2 bases and J by 7 bases, leaving 12 bases between them. Germline CDR1 is KGHSH and CDR2 is LQKENI. The CDR3: CASSPMDSRQPQHF. CDR3 in DNA: TGTGCCAGCTCACCAATGGACAGCCGGCAGCCCCAGCATTTT.

This clonotype appeared a few times. The rearrangement links TRBV7-2 to TRBJ2-3; D gene unclear. There are 12 residues in the CDR3. Trimming shortened V by 6 bases and J by 9 bases, and 13 bases separated the two germline ends. The V gene's germline CDR1 is SGHTA and CDR2 FQGNSA. The CDR3 DNA reads as TGTGCCAGCAGTCCCGGACCCTCGACGCAGTATTTT. Its protein is CASSPGPSTQYF.

This rearrangement joins TRBV12-3 or TRBV12-4 to TRBJ2-7, with a possible D match to TRBD1 (6 bases). Trimming left V 5 bases short and J 6 bases short, with 20 bases between. The CDR3 totals 15 residues. The CDR3 sequence: CASSPPGQRTGEQYF. In DNA form, the CDR3 reads TGTGCCAGCAGTCCCCCCGGACAGCGCACGGGCGAGCAGTACTTC.

This clonotype has ten or more counts. The rearrangement links TRBV5-1 to TRBJ2-1; 9 bases match TRBD2. CDR1 is SGHRS and CDR2 is YFSETQ in the germline V gene. The J segment lost 6 bases and the V segment lost 0 bases, leaving 1 base of the junction unmatched. This CDR3 spans 14 amino acids. CDR3 DNA sequence: TGCGCCAGCAGCTTGGGCGGGAGGGCCAATGAGCAGTTCTTC. It yields the protein CASSLGGRANEQFF.

In its sample, this clonotype was seen many times. The rearrangement joins TRBV10-3 to TRBJ2-1, with D maybe TRBD1 (5 bases). The CDR3 is 11 amino acids. V was pared by 6 bases and J by 13 bases, with 13 bases between. The germline CDR1 and CDR2 sequences are ENHRY and SYGVKD. CDR3 nucleotides: TGTGCCATCAGGGAGACAGAATCCCAGTTCTTC. Encoded protein: CAIRETESQFF.

This clonotype has only a few counts. This chain joins TRBV28 and TRBJ2-1, with TRBD2 identical over 8 bases. The germline gives CDR1 MDHEN, CDR2 SYDVKM. V dropped 3 bases and J dropped 9; count of bases not matched to a gene: 10. This CDR3 has 15 residues. This CDR3 reads CASSFGTRPSGEQFF. As DNA, the CDR3 is TGTGCCAGCAGTTTTGGGACTAGGCCTTCGGGTGAGCAGTTCTTC.

J is TRBJ2-7 and V is TRBV15, with a possible D match to TRBD1 (5 bases). Trimming pared 1 base from V and 5 bases from J, leaving 12 bases between. Germline V gene lookup returns CDR1 LNHNV and CDR2 YYDKDF (reference sequence). The CDR3 loop spans 14 amino acids. CDR3 loop: CATSRVQGLHEQYF. Written as DNA, the CDR3 is TGTGCCACCAGCAGAGTCCAGGGTTTACACGAGCAGTACTTC.

This clonotype came up a few times. The genes are TRBV7-9 and TRBJ2-2; 8 nucleotides match TRBD1. This CDR3 comprises 16 residues. Germline V lookup: CDR1 SEHNR, CDR2 FQNEAQ (reference sequence). V was pared by 4 bases and J by 5 bases, with 9 bases of the junction left unmatched. Written as DNA, the CDR3 is TGTGCCAGCAGCTCACAGGGGGTTCGGTCGACCGGGGAGCTGTTTTTT. Translation gives CASSSQGVRSTGELFF.

This clonotype was detected a few times. The chain has TRBV6-1 and TRBJ1-4; D perhaps matches TRBD1 (5 bases). This CDR3 has 14 amino acids. Trimming pared 2 bases from V and 8 bases from J, leaving 12 bases between. Germline CDR1 is MNHNS and CDR2 is SASEGT. The DNA for the CDR3 is TGTGCCAGCAGTGAAACAGGCCTGGACGAAAAACTGTTTTTT. Protein: CASSETGLDEKLFF.

This clonotype turned up a few times. This chain uses TRBV12-3 or TRBV12-4 with TRBJ2-4; TRBD2 agrees at 12 bases. The CDR3 spans 20 residues. The V and J ends lost 6 bases and 0 bases, in that order; junction bases with no gene match: 15. CDR3 nucleotide sequence: TGTGCCAGCAGACTGCCCCGGAGACTAGCGGGGGTCATAGCCAAAAACATTCAGTACTTC. It yields the protein CASRLPRRLAGVIAKNIQYF.

This clonotype was detected ten times or more. The J gene is TRBJ1-1, the V gene TRBV9, with D perhaps matching TRBD1 (6 bases). This CDR3 spans 14 amino acids. With 3 bases removed from V and 4 bases from J, the gap between germline ends came to 13 bases. Germline V gene data show CDR1 as SGDLS and CDR2 as YYNGEE. In DNA form, the CDR3 reads TGTGCCAGCAGCGCCCCAACAGGGTTCACTGAAGCTTTCTTT. It encodes CASSAPTGFTEAFF.

J is TRBJ2-5 and V is TRBV5-1; a possible D gene is TRBD1 (5 bases). The CDR3 is 14 amino acids. Germline CDR1 SGHRS, CDR2 YFSETQ. Trimming took 3 bases from V and 4 from J, leaving 13 bases between them. The DNA for the CDR3 is TGCGCCAGCAGCTCATACGACAGTCCAGAGACCCAGTACTTC. Protein: CASSSYDSPETQYF.

This clonotype was seen at least ten times. This chain connects TRBV12-3 or TRBV12-4 to TRBJ1-1; no clear D. Trimming stripped 1 base from V and 6 bases from J, with 9 bases between. The CDR3 is made up of 13 amino acids. The CDR3 DNA sequence: TGTGCCAGCAGTTTAGGGGTTGGGGCTGAAGCTTTCTTT. Its translation: CASSLGVGAEAFF.

This clonotype was observed many times. The chain joins TRBV5-6 to TRBJ2-2; maybe TRBD2 (5 bases). Germline values: CDR1 SGHDT, CDR2 YYEEEE. The CDR3 is 16 amino acids. The V and J ends lost 1 base and 5 bases respectively, with 15 bases between them. The CDR3 DNA follows: TGTGCCAGCAGCTTGATGTTGGGAGCCACTACCGGGGAGCTGTTTTTT. As protein: CASSLMLGATTGELFF.

CDR3: CASSQLGGVLNTGELFF. The CDR3 region has the DNA TGTGCCAGCAGTCAGCTTGGGGGAGTGCTTAACACCGGGGAGCTGTTTTTT. V gene TRBV12-3 or TRBV12-4 combines with J gene TRBJ2-2, with D possibly called TRBD1 or TRBD2 (5 bases each). This CDR3 has 17 amino acids. V was clipped by 5 bases and J by 2 bases, with 18 bases between them.

The chain employs TRBV27 and TRBJ2-3; D is unclear. The CDR3 runs to 13 residues. V gave up 7 bases and J gave up 1 base, with 9 bases separating them. Germline V gene lookup returns CDR1 MNHEY and CDR2 SMNVEV (reference sequence). In DNA, the CDR3 is TGTGCCAGCACCGGAGAGCGCACAGATACGCAGTATTTT. Its protein is CASTGERTDTQYF.

This clonotype was seen a handful of times. The chain combines TRBV5-6 with TRBJ1-2, with no clear D. Germline V CDR1 and CDR2: SGHDT, YYEEEE. The CDR3 loop spans 14 amino acids. V was shortened by 4 bases and J by 3 bases, with 13 bases between the two germline ends. The CDR3 spells CASSTRRRHYGYTF. CDR3 in DNA: TGTGCCAGCAGCACTCGCCGACGGCACTATGGCTACACCTTC.

This clonotype was picked up many times. This chain uses TRBV6-1 with TRBJ2-1; a weak D match, TRBD2 (6 bases). The CDR3 covers 15 residues. Germline V gene lookup returns CDR1 MNHNS and CDR2 SASEGT. V was trimmed by 6 bases and J by 0 bases, leaving 12 bases between them. The CDR3 reads CASSGSAASYNEQFF. In DNA form, the CDR3 reads TGTGCCAGCAGCGGGAGTGCAGCCTCCTACAATGAGCAGTTCTTC.